The 28 T cell receptor beta chains below all came from one sample that was sequenced in a study of blood T cell repertoires in COVID-19. The assay was immunoSEQ multiplex PCR, and TCRdb's table has in-frame clones only and misses some. The sample includes about 220,000 clones, around 83% seen only once; the top ten take approximately 5%. The sequencing sample was made of peripheral blood. Source of these receptors: a woman between 70 and 85 years old with COVID-19, enrolled during active disease.

V and J are TRBV13 and TRBJ2-3; 8 nucleotides agree with TRBD1. The germline V gene has CDR1 PRHDT and CDR2 FYEKMQ (reference sequence). The V segment lost 6 bases and the J segment 4 bases; nucleotides outside the gene matches: 9. CDR3 length: 15 residues. CDR3 in amino acids: CASSFGQGKADTQYF. CDR3 nucleotide sequence: TGTGCCAGCAGTTTCGGACAGGGCAAGGCAGATACGCAGTATTTT. Supplemented by reference TRBV13 and TRBJ2-3, the full variable domain reads AAGVIQSPRHLIKEKRETATLKCYPIPRHDTVYWYQQGPGQDPQFLISFYEKMQSDKGSIPDRFSAQQFSDYHSELNMSSLELGDSALYFCASSFGQGKADTQYFGPGTRLTVL.

This chain uses TRBV4-3 with TRBJ1-1; 7 bases match TRBD1. The CDR3 is 18 residues long. Per the germline V gene, CDR1 is LGHNA and CDR2 is YSLEER. Trimming took 1 base from V and 1 from J; bases not matched to a gene: 12. CDR3 amino acids: CASSQVELRGDPNTEAFF. The DNA for the CDR3 is TGCGCCAGCAGCCAAGTAGAACTCAGGGGGGACCCGAACACTGAAGCTTTCTTT.

The CDR3 region has the DNA TGTGCCAGCAGCCCATCGGGACTTAGCACAGATACGCAGTATTTT. It encodes CASSPSGLSTDTQYF. V is TRBV3-1 (or the pseudogene TRBV3-2) and J is TRBJ2-3; possible D gene TRBD2, 6 bases. The CDR3 is made up of 15 amino acids. Germline-derived CDR1 and CDR2 are LGHDT and YNNKEL (reference sequence). The germline V and J ends were trimmed by 4 bases and 0 bases, with 11 bases remaining between them.

The chain employs TRBV30 and TRBJ1-6; no definite D call. The CDR3 spans 15 residues. V was trimmed by 3 bases and J by 9 bases, leaving 18 bases between them. CDR1 and CDR2 (germline): GTSNPN, SVGIG (reference sequence). The DNA for the CDR3 is TGTGCCTGGAGGCAGGACGTATCGGCGGGTTCACCCCTCCACTTT. It translates to CAWRQDVSAGSPLHF.

The chain recombines TRBV5-5 with TRBJ2-7; 11 nucleotides agree with TRBD1. Per the germline V gene, CDR1 is SGHKS and CDR2 is YYEKEE (reference sequence). This CDR3 is 17 amino acids long. V lost 6 bases and J lost 2; bases outside the gene matches: 13. CDR3 residues: CASNLGTGGSGAYEQYF. CDR3 in DNA: TGTGCCAGCAACCTCGGGACAGGGGGTTCAGGCGCCTACGAGCAGTACTTC.

The chain employs TRBV4-1 and TRBJ2-1; 7 bases are shared with TRBD1. The CDR3 sequence is 17 residues long. In germline, CDR1 is MGHRA, CDR2 YSYEKL. With 2 bases clipped from V and 0 bases from J, the junction kept 7 bases outside the gene matches. The CDR3 sequence: CASSQKTGPYSYNEQFF. CDR3 nucleotides: TGCGCCAGCAGCCAAAAGACAGGGCCCTACTCCTACAATGAGCAGTTCTTC.

V is TRBV4-2 and J is TRBJ2-1; 7 bases fit TRBD2. The CDR3 runs to 16 residues. V gave up 0 bases and J gave up 6 bases; unmatched junction bases: 8. Germline V gene sequence: CDR1 LGHNA, CDR2 YNFKEQ. CDR3 DNA sequence: TGTGCCAGCAGCCAAGAGAGAGCGGGAACTATCAATGAGCAGTTCTTC. Protein product: CASSQERAGTINEQFF.

The genes are TRBV5-1 and TRBJ1-1, with no clear D. The CDR3 totals 13 residues. V shed 1 base and J shed 2 bases, with 6 bases lying between them. Germline V gene data show CDR1 as SGHRS and CDR2 as YFSETQ. CDR3 nucleotide sequence: TGCGCCAGCAGCTTGAGACTTAACACTGAAGCTTTCTTT. This gives the protein CASSLRLNTEAFF. Full variable domain (outside the CDR3, taken from reference TRBV5-1 and TRBJ1-1): KAGVTQTPRYLIKTRGQQVTLSCSPISGHRSVSWYQQTPGQGLQFLFEYFSETQRNKGNFPGRFSGRQFSNSRSEMNVSTLELGDSALYLCASSLRLNTEAFFGQGTRLTVV.

This sequence joins TRBV28 and TRBJ1-5, with D perhaps TRBD1 (5 bases). V was clipped by 6 bases and J by 1 base, with 13 bases between them. The CDR3 is 15 residues long. Germline CDR1 is MDHEN and CDR2 is SYDVKM. CDR3 DNA: TGTGCCAGCAGCCAGGGAGGCAGCAGCAATCAGCCCCAGCATTTT. It translates to CASSQGGSSNQPQHF.

This chain links TRBV24-1 with TRBJ1-1, with 11 nucleotides matching TRBD1. CDR3 size: 16 residues. The ends lost 2 bases at V and 4 bases at J; junction bases unmatched: 5. The germline CDR1 and CDR2 sequences are KGHDR and SFDVKD. The CDR3 DNA follows: TGTGCCACCAGTGATTCCGGACAGGGGGCGTTCACTGAAGCTTTCTTT. Its protein is CATSDSGQGAFTEAFF.

The genes are TRBV14 and TRBJ2-1; 9 nucleotides line up with TRBD2. The CDR3 has 16 residues. The V gene end was trimmed by 1 base and the J gene end by 3 bases; junction bases not matched to a gene: 4. Germline-derived CDR1 and CDR2 are SGHDN and FVKESK. For the CDR3, the DNA is TGTGCCAGCAGCCAAGGGGCTAGCGGGAACTACAATGAGCAGTTCTTC. Its translation is CASSQGASGNYNEQFF.

The gene calls are TRBV28 and TRBJ2-7, with D tentatively TRBD2 (5 bases). The ends were cut back, 8 bases at V and 0 bases at J, with 14 bases in the middle. This CDR3 contains 14 residues. Germline CDR1 and CDR2: MDHEN and SYDVKM. The CDR3 is CASWGEGPSYEQYF. CDR3 DNA sequence: TGTGCCAGCTGGGGAGAGGGTCCCTCCTACGAGCAGTACTTC. The full variable domain, with the rest looked up from reference TRBV28 and TRBJ2-7, is DVKVTQSSRYLVKRTGEKVFLECVQDMDHENMFWYRQDPGLGLRLIYFSYDVKMKEKGDIPEGYSVSREKKERFSLILESASTNQTSMYLCASWGEGPSYEQYFGPGTRLTVT.

This chain uses TRBV3-1 (or the pseudogene TRBV3-2) with TRBJ2-3, with 9 bases fitting TRBD2. This CDR3 is built from 17 residues. Per the germline V gene, CDR1 is LGHDT and CDR2 is YNNKEL (reference sequence). The V and J ends lost 1 base and 0 bases, in that order; junction bases with no gene match: 5. The CDR3 protein is CASSQGTSGRSTDTQYF. CDR3 coding DNA: TGTGCCAGCAGCCAAGGAACTAGCGGGCGTAGCACAGATACGCAGTATTTT.

The rearrangement joins TRBV7-6 to TRBJ1-2, with TRBD1 matching over 7 bases. CDR1 is SGHVS, CDR2 FNYEAQ, per germline. The V gene end was trimmed by 5 bases and the J gene end by 7 bases; junction bases not matched to a gene: 10. There are 14 residues in the CDR3. The CDR3 loop is CASSISTGVGGYTF. The DNA of the CDR3 is TGTGCCAGCAGCATTAGTACAGGGGTGGGTGGCTACACCTTC.

This clone turned up a few times. The CDR3 region is CASGDRDNYGYTF. The CDR3 DNA reads TGTGCCAGCGGCGACAGGGATAACTATGGCTACACCTTC. V and J are TRBV18 and TRBJ1-2, with TRBD1 matching 7 bases. Germline CDR1 is KGHSH and CDR2 is LQKENI. V shed 8 bases and J 1 base; nucleotides not matched to a gene: 4. The CDR3 is 13 residues long. Combining the CDR3 with reference TRBV18 and TRBJ1-2 gives the whole variable domain NAGVMQNPRHLVRRRGQEARLRCSPMKGHSHVYWYRQLPEEGLKFMVYLQKENIIDESGMPKERFSAEFPKEGPSILRIQQVVRGDSAAYFCASGDRDNYGYTFGSGTRLTVV.

This sequence joins TRBV4-1 and TRBJ2-2, with D maybe TRBD2 (6 bases). Germline values: CDR1 MGHRA, CDR2 YSYEKL. V lost 3 bases and J 4 bases, leaving 18 bases between the germline ends. This CDR3 is 17 amino acids long. Here the CDR3 DNA reads TGCGCCAGCAGCCATACCAGGGCGGGGTACGGCACCGGGGAGCTGTTTTTT. Translated, it gives CASSHTRAGYGTGELFF.

In its sample, this clone was seen a few times. The V call is TRBV7-6, the J call TRBJ1-1; D possibly corresponds to TRBD1 (5 bases). In germline, CDR1 is SGHVS, CDR2 FNYEAQ. Between the trimmed V and J ends, which lost 5 bases and 1 base, there was a span of 8 bases. This CDR3 is built from 13 residues. The CDR3 loop is CASSRQPNTEAFF. CDR3 bases: TGTGCCAGCAGCCGACAGCCGAACACTGAAGCTTTCTTT.

The genes are TRBV7-3 and TRBJ2-3; 10 nucleotides line up with TRBD2. V lost 5 bases and J lost 2; bases outside the gene matches: 7. The CDR3 contains 16 residues. Per germline, CDR1 SGHTA and CDR2 FQGTGA. CDR3 sequence: CASSQGLAGATDTQYF. The CDR3 DNA reads as TGTGCCAGCAGCCAAGGTCTAGCGGGAGCCACAGATACGCAGTATTTT.

The CDR3 bases are TGTGCCACCAGCAGAGACATTTATCCGGGACTAGCGGGAATCTCCCAGCAGTACTTC. Its translation: CATSRDIYPGLAGISQQYF. V is TRBV15 and J is TRBJ2-7; 13 bases align to TRBD2. The CDR3 spans 19 residues. From germline, CDR1 is LNHNV and CDR2 YYDKDF (reference sequence). Germline trimming cut 0 bases from V and 8 bases from J; bases unmatched to any gene: 16.

V usage is TRBV7-9 and J usage is TRBJ2-3; TRBD1 might be the D (5 bases). V shed 5 bases and J shed 3 bases, with 9 bases lying between them. This CDR3 contains 13 residues. The germline gives CDR1 SEHNR, CDR2 FQNEAQ (reference sequence). CDR3 nucleotide sequence: TGTGCCAGCAGCCGTGCAGGGACAGATACGCAGTATTTT. Translation: CASSRAGTDTQYF.

V gene TRBV6-5 combines with J gene TRBJ2-7; 10 bases agree with TRBD2. Trimming took 6 bases from V and 6 from J; bases not matched to a gene: 11. This CDR3 region has 15 residues. The germline V gene encodes CDR1 MNHEY and CDR2 SVGAGI. The CDR3, as DNA: TGTGCCAGCAGCCAAGTAGCGGGAGGCTCGGCCGAGCAGTACTTC. Translation: CASSQVAGGSAEQYF.

The genes are TRBV6-1 and TRBJ1-5, with a weak D call TRBD1 (5 bases). The CDR3 has 15 amino acids. Germline V gives CDR1 MNHNS, CDR2 SASEGT. V gave up 1 base and J gave up 6 bases, with 13 bases separating them. CDR3 residues: CASSEVQGGLQPQHF. The CDR3 bases are TGTGCCAGCAGTGAAGTCCAGGGTGGGCTTCAGCCCCAGCATTTT.

The chain combines TRBV19 with TRBJ2-3; tentative D call: TRBD2 (5 bases). The CDR3 extends over 15 amino acids. V lost 5 bases and J lost 2, with 14 bases in between. CDR1 and CDR2 from the germline V gene are LNHDA and SQIVND (reference sequence). In nucleotides, the CDR3 is TGTGCCAGTAGTTTCTTAAGCGGTCACACAGATACGCAGTATTTT. Protein sequence: CASSFLSGHTDTQYF.

This sequence joins TRBV9 and TRBJ2-7, with 7 bases aligning to TRBD2. Unmatched junction bases numbered 9, after V lost 3 bases and J lost 6 bases. The CDR3 is 14 amino acids. Per the germline V gene, CDR1 is SGDLS and CDR2 is YYNGEE. The CDR3 spells CASSAPGLPIEQYF. The CDR3 DNA reads as TGTGCCAGCAGCGCCCCGGGACTACCTATCGAGCAGTACTTC.

This clone was seen more than once but under ten times. This chain connects TRBV5-5 to TRBJ2-3; TRBD2 agrees at 8 bases. This CDR3 is 15 amino acids long. V lost 3 bases, J lost 5 bases, and 8 bases stayed unmatched. From germline, CDR1 is SGHKS and CDR2 YYEKEE (reference sequence). DNA for the CDR3: TGTGCCAGCAGCTCCATAGCGGGAAGAATAGATACGCAGTATTTT. Its protein product is CASSSIAGRIDTQYF.

V and J are TRBV7-9 and TRBJ2-3; 9 bases fit TRBD2. V lost 4 bases and J lost 4; bases outside the gene matches: 6. Germline CDR1 SEHNR, CDR2 FQNEAQ (reference sequence). This CDR3 contains 15 residues. CDR3 bases: TGTGCCAGCAGCTGGGGACGGACTAGCGCAGATACGCAGTATTTT. Its protein product is CASSWGRTSADTQYF. Together with reference TRBV7-9 and TRBJ2-3, the CDR3 gives the full variable domain: DTGVSQNPRHKITKRGQNVTFRCDPISEHNRLYWYRQTLGQGPEFLTYFQNEAQLEKSRLLSDRFSAERPKGSFSTLEIQRTEQGDSAMYLCASSWGRTSADTQYFGPGTRLTVL.

The chain employs TRBV10-2 and TRBJ2-1; the match to TRBD1 covers 9 bases. J was trimmed by 8 bases and V by 5 bases; bases with no gene match: 10. The CDR3 length is 15 residues. Germline-derived CDR1 and CDR2 are WSHSY and SAAADI. CDR3 sequence: CASSFPGQGYDEQFF. The CDR3 coding sequence is TGCGCCAGCAGTTTCCCGGGACAGGGTTATGATGAGCAGTTCTTC.

The count of this clone is one. This chain uses TRBV10-3 with TRBJ2-1, with 11 bases that match TRBD2. The CDR3 runs 16 residues. Germline trimming cut 2 bases from V and 6 bases from J; bases unmatched to any gene: 6. The V gene's germline CDR1 is ENHRY and CDR2 SYGVKD. CDR3: CAISEQLAGEGNEQFF. CDR3 sequence (DNA): TGTGCCATCAGTGAGCAACTAGCGGGAGAGGGCAATGAGCAGTTCTTC.